The sequence of this T cell receptor beta chain was determined in a study of shared clonotypes between healthy human individuals. Study background: There were three CD4 naive, three CD4 memory, two CD8 naive and one CD8 memory plates per donor.

Deep-level assay runs were performed. In the original processing: Filtering differed because ImmunoSEQ produced junction-only sequences that carried no quality scores. Using immunoSEQ multiplex PCR, the repertoire was profiled, and TCRdb retains in-frame clones only, with some absent. V and J calls and clone size follow that table, whereas D and trimming were derived from the DNA. The table has under 2,500,000 clones, almost 96% seen once; the top ten hold about 0.13%. There are 15 residues in the CDR3. Germline CDR1 is SGHDT and CDR2 is YYEEEE. J lost 4 bases, V lost 2 bases, and 5 bases had no gene match.

The TCR originated in a man between 18 and 29 years old in good health. The rearrangement uses TRBV5-6 and TRBJ2-2, with 7 bases that match TRBD1. What was sequenced was naive CD4+ T cells sorted from blood. Documented subset: CD45RA+ positively selected. The CDR3 coding sequence is TGTGCCAGCAGCTTTACAGGGGTTGTCACCGGGGAGCTGTTTTTT. It translates to CASSFTGVVTGELFF.